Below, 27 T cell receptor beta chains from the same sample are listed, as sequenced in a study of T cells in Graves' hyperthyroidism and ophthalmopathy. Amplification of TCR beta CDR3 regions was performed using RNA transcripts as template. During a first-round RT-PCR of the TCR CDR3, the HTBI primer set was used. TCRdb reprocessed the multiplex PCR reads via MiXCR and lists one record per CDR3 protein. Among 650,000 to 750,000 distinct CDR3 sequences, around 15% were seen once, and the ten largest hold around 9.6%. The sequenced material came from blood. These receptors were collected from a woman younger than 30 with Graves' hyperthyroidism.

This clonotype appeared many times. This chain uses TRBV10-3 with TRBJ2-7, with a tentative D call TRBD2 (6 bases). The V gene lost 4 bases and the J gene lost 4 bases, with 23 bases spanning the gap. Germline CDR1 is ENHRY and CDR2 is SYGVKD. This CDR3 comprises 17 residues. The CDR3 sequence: CAISATSLRGAGYEQYF. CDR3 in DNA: TGTGCCATCAGTGCGACCTCCCTACGGGGCGCGGGATACGAGCAGTACTTC.

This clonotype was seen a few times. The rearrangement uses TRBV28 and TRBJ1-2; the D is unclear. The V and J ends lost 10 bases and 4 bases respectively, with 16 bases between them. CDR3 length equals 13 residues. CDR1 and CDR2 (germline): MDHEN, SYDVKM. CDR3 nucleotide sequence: TGTGCCACCAGGAGGTTGGGCCTCTATGGCTACACCTTC. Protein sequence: CATRRLGLYGYTF.

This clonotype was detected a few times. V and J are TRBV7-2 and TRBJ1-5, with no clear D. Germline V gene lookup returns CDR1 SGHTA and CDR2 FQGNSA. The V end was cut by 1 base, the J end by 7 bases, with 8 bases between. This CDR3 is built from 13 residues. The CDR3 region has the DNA TGTGCCAGCAGCTTAGACGGGGAGCAGCCCCAGCATTTT. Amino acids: CASSLDGEQPQHF.

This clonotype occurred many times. The CDR3 DNA reads as TGTGCCAGCTCACCGTCCAGCGGCTACAATGAGCAGTTCTTC. This translates into CASSPSSGYNEQFF. The chain carries TRBV18 and TRBJ2-1, with D possibly matching TRBD2 (5 bases). Trimming took off 3 bases at V and 3 bases at J, with 9 bases between the two ends. This CDR3 has 14 amino acids. Germline V CDR1 and CDR2: KGHSH, LQKENI. The complete variable domain, with remaining parts taken from reference TRBV18 and TRBJ2-1, reads NAGVMQNPRHLVRRRGQEARLRCSPMKGHSHVYWYRQLPEEGLKFMVYLQKENIIDESGMPKERFSAEFPKEGPSILRIQQVVRGDSAAYFCASSPSSGYNEQFFGPGTRLTVL.

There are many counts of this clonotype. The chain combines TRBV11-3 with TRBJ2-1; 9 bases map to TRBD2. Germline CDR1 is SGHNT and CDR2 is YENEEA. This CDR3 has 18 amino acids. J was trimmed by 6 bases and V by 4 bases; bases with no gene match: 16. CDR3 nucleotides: TGTGCCAGCAGCTCCCCGGGAACTAGCGGGCAGGGGGGCAATGAGCAGTTCTTC. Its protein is CASSSPGTSGQGGNEQFF.

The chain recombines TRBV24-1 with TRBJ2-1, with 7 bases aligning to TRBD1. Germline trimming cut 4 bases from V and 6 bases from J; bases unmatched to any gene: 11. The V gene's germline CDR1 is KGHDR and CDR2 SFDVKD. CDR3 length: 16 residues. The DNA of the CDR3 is TGTGCCACCAGTGAGGCGACAGGGCGTCTGAGCAATGAGCAGTTCTTC. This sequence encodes CATSEATGRLSNEQFF.

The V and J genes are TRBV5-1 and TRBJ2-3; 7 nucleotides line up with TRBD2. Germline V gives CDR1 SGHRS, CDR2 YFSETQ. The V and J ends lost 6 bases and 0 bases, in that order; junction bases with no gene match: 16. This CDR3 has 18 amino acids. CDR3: CASKRDPASSTSTDTQYF. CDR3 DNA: TGCGCCAGCAAGCGGGACCCTGCTTCGAGTACTAGCACAGATACGCAGTATTTT.

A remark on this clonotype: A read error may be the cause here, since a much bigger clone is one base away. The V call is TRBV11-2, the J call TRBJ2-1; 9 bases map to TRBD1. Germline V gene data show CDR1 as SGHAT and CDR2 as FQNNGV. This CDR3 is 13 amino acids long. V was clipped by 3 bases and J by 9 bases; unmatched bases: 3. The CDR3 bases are TGTGCCAGCAGCTTCGTGACAGGGGGTGAGCAGTTCTTC. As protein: CASSFVTGGEQFF.

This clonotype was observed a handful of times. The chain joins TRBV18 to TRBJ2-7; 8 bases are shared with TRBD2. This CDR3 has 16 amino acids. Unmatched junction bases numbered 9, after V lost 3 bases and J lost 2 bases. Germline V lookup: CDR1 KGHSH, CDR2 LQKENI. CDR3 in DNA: TGTGCCAGCTCACCTTTTGCGGCGGGAGGACCCTACGAGCAGTACTTC. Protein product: CASSPFAAGGPYEQYF.

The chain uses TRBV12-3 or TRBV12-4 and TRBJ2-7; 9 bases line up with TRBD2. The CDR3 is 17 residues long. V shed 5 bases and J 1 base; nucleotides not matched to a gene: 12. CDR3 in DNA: TGTGCCAGCAGTCACTGGAGGGGGACTAGCAGATCCTACGAGCAGTACTTC. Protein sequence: CASSHWRGTSRSYEQYF.

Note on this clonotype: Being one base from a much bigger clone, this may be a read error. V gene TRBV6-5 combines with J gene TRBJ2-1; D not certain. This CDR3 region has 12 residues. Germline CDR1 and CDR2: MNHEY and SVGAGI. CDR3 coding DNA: TGTGCCAGCAGTTATGCTCGGCATGATCAGTTCTTC. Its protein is CASSYARHDQFF.

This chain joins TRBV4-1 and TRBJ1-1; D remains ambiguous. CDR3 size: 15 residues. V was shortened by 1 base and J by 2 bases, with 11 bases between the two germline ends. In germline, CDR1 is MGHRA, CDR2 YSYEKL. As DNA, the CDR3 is TGCGCCAGCAGCCAAGTCCTACGATTTAACACTGAAGCTTTCTTT. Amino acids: CASSQVLRFNTEAFF.

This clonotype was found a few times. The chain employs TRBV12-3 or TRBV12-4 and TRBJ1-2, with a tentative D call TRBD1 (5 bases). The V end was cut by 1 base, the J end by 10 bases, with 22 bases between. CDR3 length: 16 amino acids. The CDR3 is CASSLGGGKGRKDYTF. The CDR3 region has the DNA TGTGCCAGCAGTTTAGGGGGTGGGAAGGGGCGAAAAGACTACACCTTC.

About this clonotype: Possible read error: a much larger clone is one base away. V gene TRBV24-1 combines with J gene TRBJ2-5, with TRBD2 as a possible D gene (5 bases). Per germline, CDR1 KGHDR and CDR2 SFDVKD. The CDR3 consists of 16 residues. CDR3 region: CATSFGGRKIQEAQYF. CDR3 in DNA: TGTGCCACCAGTTTTGGAGGACGGAAGATTCAAGAGGCCCAGTACTTC.

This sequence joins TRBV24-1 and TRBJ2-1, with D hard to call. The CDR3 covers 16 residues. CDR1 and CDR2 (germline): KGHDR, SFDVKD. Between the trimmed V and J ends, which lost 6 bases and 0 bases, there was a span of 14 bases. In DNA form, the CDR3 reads TGTGCCACCAGTAACCCCGACTCAAGCTCCTACAATGAGCAGTTCTTC. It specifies CATSNPDSSSYNEQFF.

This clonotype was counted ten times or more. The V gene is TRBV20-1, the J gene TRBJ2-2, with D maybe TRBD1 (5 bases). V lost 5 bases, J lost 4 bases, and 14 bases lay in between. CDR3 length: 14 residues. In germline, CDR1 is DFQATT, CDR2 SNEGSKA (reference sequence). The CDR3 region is CSAGPAGITGELFF. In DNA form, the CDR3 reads TGCAGTGCTGGCCCAGCAGGGATCACCGGGGAGCTGTTTTTT.

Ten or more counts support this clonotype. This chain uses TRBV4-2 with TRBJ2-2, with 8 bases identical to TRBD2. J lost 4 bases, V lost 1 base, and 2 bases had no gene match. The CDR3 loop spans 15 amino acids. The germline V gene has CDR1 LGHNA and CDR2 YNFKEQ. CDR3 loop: CASSQGSGTTGELFF. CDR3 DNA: TGTGCCAGCAGCCAAGGTAGCGGGACCACCGGGGAGCTGTTTTTT.

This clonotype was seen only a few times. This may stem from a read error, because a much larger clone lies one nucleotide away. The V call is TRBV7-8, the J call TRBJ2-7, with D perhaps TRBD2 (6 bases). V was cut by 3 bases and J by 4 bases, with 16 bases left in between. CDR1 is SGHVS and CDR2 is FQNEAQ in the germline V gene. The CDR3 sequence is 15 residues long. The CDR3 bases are TGTGCCAGCAGCTTGCGGAGGGTGGGCCGGTACGAGCAGTACTTC. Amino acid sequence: CASSLRRVGRYEQYF.

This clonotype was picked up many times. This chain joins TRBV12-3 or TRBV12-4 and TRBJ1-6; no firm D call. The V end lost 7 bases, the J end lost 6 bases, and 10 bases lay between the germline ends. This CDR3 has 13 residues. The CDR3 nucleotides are TGTGCCAGCAATTATGAGGGTAATTCACCCCTCCACTTT. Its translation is CASNYEGNSPLHF.

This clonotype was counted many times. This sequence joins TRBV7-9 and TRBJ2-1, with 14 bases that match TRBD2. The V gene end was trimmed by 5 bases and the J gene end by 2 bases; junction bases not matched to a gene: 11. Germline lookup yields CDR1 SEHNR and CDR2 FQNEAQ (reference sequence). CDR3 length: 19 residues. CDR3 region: CASSPRPGTSGRTYNEQFF. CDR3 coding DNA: TGTGCCAGCAGCCCCCGGCCGGGGACTAGCGGGAGAACCTACAATGAGCAGTTCTTC.

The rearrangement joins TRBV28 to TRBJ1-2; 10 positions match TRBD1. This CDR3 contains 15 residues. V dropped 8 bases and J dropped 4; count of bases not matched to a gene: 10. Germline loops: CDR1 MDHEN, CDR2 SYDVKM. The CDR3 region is CASLSDRGKIYGYTF. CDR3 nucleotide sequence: TGTGCCAGCCTATCGGACAGGGGGAAAATCTATGGCTACACCTTC.

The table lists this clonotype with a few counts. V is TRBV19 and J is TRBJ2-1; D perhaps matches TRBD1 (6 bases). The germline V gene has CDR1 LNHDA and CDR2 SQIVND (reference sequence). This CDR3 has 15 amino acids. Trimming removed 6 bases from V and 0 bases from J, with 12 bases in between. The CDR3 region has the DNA TGTGCCAGTAGGAGACAGGACGGCTCCTACAATGAGCAGTTCTTC. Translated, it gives CASRRQDGSYNEQFF.

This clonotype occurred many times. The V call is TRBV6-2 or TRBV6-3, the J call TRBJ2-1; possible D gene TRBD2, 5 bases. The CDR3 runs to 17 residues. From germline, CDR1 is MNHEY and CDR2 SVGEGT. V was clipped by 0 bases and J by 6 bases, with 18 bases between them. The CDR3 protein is CASSYSRAGLVRNEQFF. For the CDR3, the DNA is TGTGCCAGCAGTTACTCGAGGGCCGGGTTAGTGCGCAATGAGCAGTTCTTC.

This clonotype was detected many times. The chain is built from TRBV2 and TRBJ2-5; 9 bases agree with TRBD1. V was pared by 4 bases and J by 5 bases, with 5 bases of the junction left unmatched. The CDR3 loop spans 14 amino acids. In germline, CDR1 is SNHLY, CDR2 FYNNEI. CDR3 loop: CASSVGQGYETQYF. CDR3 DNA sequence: TGTGCCAGCAGTGTAGGACAGGGGTACGAGACCCAGTACTTC.

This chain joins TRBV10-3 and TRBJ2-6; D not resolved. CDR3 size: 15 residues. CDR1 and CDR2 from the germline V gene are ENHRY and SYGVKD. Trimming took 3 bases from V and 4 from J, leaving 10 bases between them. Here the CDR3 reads CAISEYGLGANVLTF. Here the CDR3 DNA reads TGTGCCATCAGTGAATACGGGCTGGGGGCCAACGTCCTGACTTTC.

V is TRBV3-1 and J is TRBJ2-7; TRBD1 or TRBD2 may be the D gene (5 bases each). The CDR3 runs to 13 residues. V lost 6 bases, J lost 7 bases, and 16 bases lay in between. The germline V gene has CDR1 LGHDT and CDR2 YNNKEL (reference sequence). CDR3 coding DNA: TGTGCCAGCAGTCTGACGGGACCGGGGGAGCAGTACTTC. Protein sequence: CASSLTGPGEQYF.

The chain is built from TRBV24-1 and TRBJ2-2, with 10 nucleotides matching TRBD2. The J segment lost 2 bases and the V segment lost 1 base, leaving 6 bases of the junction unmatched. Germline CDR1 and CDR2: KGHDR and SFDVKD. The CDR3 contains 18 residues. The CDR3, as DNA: TGTGCCACCAGTGATTTACCAAGGACTAGCGGAAACACCGGGGAGCTGTTTTTT. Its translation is CATSDLPRTSGNTGELFF.